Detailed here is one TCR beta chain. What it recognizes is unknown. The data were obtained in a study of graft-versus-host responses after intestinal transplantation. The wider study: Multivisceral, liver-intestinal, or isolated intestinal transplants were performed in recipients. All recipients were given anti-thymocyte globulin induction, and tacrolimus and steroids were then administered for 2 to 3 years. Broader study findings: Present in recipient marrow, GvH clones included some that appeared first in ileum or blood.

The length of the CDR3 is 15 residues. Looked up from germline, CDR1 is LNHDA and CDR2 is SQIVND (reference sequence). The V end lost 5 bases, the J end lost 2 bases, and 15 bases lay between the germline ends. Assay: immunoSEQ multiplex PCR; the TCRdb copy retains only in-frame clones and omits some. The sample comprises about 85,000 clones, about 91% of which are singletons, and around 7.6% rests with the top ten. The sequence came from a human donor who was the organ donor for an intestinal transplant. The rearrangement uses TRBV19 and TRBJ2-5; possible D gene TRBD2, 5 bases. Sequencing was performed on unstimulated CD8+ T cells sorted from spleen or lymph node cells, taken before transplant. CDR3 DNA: TGTGCCAGTAGTCCACTAGGACTTCCACAAGAGACCCAGTACTTC. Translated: CASSPLGLPQETQYF.